This passage covers 26 T cell receptor beta chains from one sample sequenced in a study of neurological immune-mediated disorders. TCRdb recomputed calls from the 5' RACE reads with MiXCR, one row per CDR3 protein. Counted here are 55,000 to 70,000 distinct CDR3 sequences, about an eighth occurring once; the ten biggest clones make up 1.8%. Sequences were obtained from PBMCs. These receptors originate from a man aged 55 to 70 in good health.

The table lists this clonotype with many counts. The chain combines TRBV5-1 with TRBJ2-1, with 11 bases lining up with TRBD2. The J segment lost 1 base and the V segment lost 5 bases, leaving 5 bases of the junction unmatched. The CDR3 sequence is 16 residues long. Germline CDR1 SGHRS, CDR2 YFSETQ. For the CDR3, the DNA is TGCGCCAGCAGATCTACTAGCGGGGGATCCTACAATGAGCAGTTCTTC. Translated: CASRSTSGGSYNEQFF.

To note about this clonotype: One end of the junction does not line up with germline, which may come from a read error. This sequence joins TRBV12-3 or TRBV12-4 and TRBJ1-6; D unresolved. The CDR3 spans 16 residues. The CDR3 sequence is CANSFSAAFSNSPLHF. CDR3 nucleotides: TGTGCCAACAGTTTTTCGGCAGCCTTTTCAAATTCACCCCTCCACTTT.

This clonotype has ten or more counts. CDR3 nucleotides: TGTGCCAGCAGGGACCTGGCGGGGGAGGAGACCCAGTACTTC. It is translated as CASRDLAGEETQYF. This rearrangement joins TRBV27 to TRBJ2-5; TRBD2 agrees at 7 bases. CDR1 is MNHEY, CDR2 SMNVEV, per germline (reference sequence). Unmatched junction bases numbered 9, after V lost 6 bases and J lost 5 bases. The length of the CDR3 is 14 residues.

At least ten counts were recorded for this clonotype. The chain has TRBV6-5 and TRBJ2-7; maybe TRBD2 (7 bases). Per the germline V gene, CDR1 is MNHEY and CDR2 is SVGAGI. CDR3 length: 14 amino acids. V was clipped by 4 bases and J by 2 bases, with 12 bases between them. The CDR3: CASSSGGHPYEQYF. The CDR3 bases are TGTGCCAGCAGTTCGGGGGGACACCCCTACGAGCAGTACTTC.

Ten or more counts support this clonotype. The chain has TRBV20-1 and TRBJ1-5, with a possible D match to TRBD1 (5 bases). The germline gives CDR1 DFQATT, CDR2 SNEGSKA (reference sequence). V was shortened by 2 bases and J by 2 bases, with 10 bases between the two germline ends. The CDR3 length is 14 residues. The CDR3 DNA sequence: TGCAGTGCTAGAAACAGGATTGGCAATCAGCCCCAGCATTTT. Its protein product is CSARNRIGNQPQHF.

This clonotype was seen many times. This chain uses TRBV7-3 with TRBJ2-3; no definite D call. From germline, CDR1 is SGHTA and CDR2 FQGTGA. The CDR3 consists of 14 residues. The ends were cut back, 5 bases at V and 5 bases at J, with 14 bases in the middle. The CDR3 DNA sequence: TGTGCCAGCAGCACGACGGGTACTGGAGATACGCAGTATTTT. This codes for CASSTTGTGDTQYF.

This clonotype showed up many times. The chain employs TRBV2 and TRBJ2-7; TRBD2 is a possible D gene (5 bases). Germline assignment: CDR1 SNHLY and CDR2 FYNNEI. V was pared by 7 bases and J by 6 bases, with 25 bases between. The length of the CDR3 is 16 residues. This CDR3 is CASIRGLLTGGSEQYF. CDR3 coding DNA: TGTGCCAGCATACGGGGTCTCCTGACTGGCGGCAGCGAGCAGTACTTC.

This clonotype was seen at least ten times. The rearrangement uses TRBV7-2 and TRBJ1-1, with 9 nucleotides matching TRBD1. Germline CDR1 is SGHTA and CDR2 is FQGNSA. This CDR3 comprises 15 residues. V shed 5 bases and J 2 bases; nucleotides not matched to a gene: 6. The chain's CDR3 is CASSRNRGLNTEAFF. The DNA for the CDR3 is TGTGCCAGCAGCCGGAACAGGGGGCTTAACACTGAAGCTTTCTTT. Full variable domain (remainder filled in from reference TRBV7-2 and TRBJ1-1): GAGVSQSPSNKVTEKGKDVELRCDPISGHTALYWYRQSLGQGLEFLIYFQGNSAPDKSGLPSDRFSAERTGGSVSTLTIQRTQQEDSAVYLCASSRNRGLNTEAFFGQGTRLTVV.

Many counts were recorded for this clonotype. The chain is built from TRBV9 and TRBJ1-1; the D gene is possibly TRBD1 (6 bases). Trimming pared 1 base from V and 5 bases from J, leaving 15 bases between. Germline-derived CDR1 and CDR2 are SGDLS and YYNGEE. The CDR3 has 15 amino acids. CDR3 sequence reads: CASSVQSAGVTEAFF. CDR3 DNA: TGTGCCAGCAGCGTACAGTCGGCAGGGGTGACTGAAGCTTTCTTT. Filled out from reference TRBV9 and TRBJ1-1, the complete variable domain reads DSGVTQTPKHLITATGQRVTLRCSPRSGDLSVYWYQQSLDQGLQFLIQYYNGEERAKGNILERFSAQQFPDLHSELNLSSLELGDSALYFCASSVQSAGVTEAFFGQGTRLTVV.

This clonotype showed up many times. The CDR3 DNA follows: TGTGCCAGCAGCCCCCCGGGGGGGTCCCACAATGAGCAGTTCTTC. Protein product: CASSPPGGSHNEQFF. This chain connects TRBV7-2 to TRBJ2-1, with 8 bases fitting TRBD2. This CDR3 spans 15 amino acids. V shed 5 bases and J 5 bases; nucleotides not matched to a gene: 8. The germline gives CDR1 SGHTA, CDR2 FQGNSA. Together with reference TRBV7-2 and TRBJ2-1, the CDR3 gives the full variable domain: GAGVSQSPSNKVTEKGKDVELRCDPISGHTALYWYRQSLGQGLEFLIYFQGNSAPDKSGLPSDRFSAERTGGSVSTLTIQRTQQEDSAVYLCASSPPGGSHNEQFFGPGTRLTVL.

In regard to this clonotype: This could be a read error, since a much larger clone is one nucleotide away. The chain has TRBV14 and TRBJ1-4; D gene unclear. Germline-derived CDR1 and CDR2 are SGHDN and FVKESK. CDR3 length: 18 residues. Trimming took 1 base from V and 8 from J, leaving 23 bases between them. As DNA, the CDR3 is TGTGCCAGCAGCCAAGCACTTCTGTCGACGTCCATCGTAGAAAAACTGTTTTTT. Translation: CASSQALLSTSIVEKLFF. The full variable domain, with the rest looked up from reference TRBV14 and TRBJ1-4, is EAGVTQFPSHSVIEKGQTVTLRCDPISGHDNLYWYRRVMGKEIKFLLHFVKESKQDESGMPNNRFLAERTGGTYSTLKVQPAELEDSGVYFCASSQALLSTSIVEKLFFGSGTQLSVL.

This clonotype was counted ten times or more. This sequence joins TRBV7-2 and TRBJ2-7, with 11 bases lining up with TRBD2. CDR1 is SGHTA, CDR2 FQGNSA, per germline. The V gene end was trimmed by 4 bases and the J gene end by 0 bases; junction bases not matched to a gene: 5. CDR3 length equals 16 residues. CDR3 sequence: CASSYGLAGSSYEQYF. CDR3 nucleotide sequence: TGTGCCAGCAGCTACGGACTAGCGGGTTCCTCCTACGAGCAGTACTTC.

Regarding this clonotype: One junction end does not reproduce the germline sequence, and a read error may be involved. V is TRBV7-9 and J is TRBJ2-7; D might be TRBD1 (6 bases). Germline CDR1 is SEHNR and CDR2 is FQNEAQ (reference sequence). This CDR3 comprises 15 residues. CDR3 coding DNA: TGTGCCAGCAGCCCCCGGCAGGGGAGCTCCTACGAGCTGTACTTC. Translation gives CASSPRQGSSYELYF.

This clonotype occurred many times. The genes are TRBV7-2 and TRBJ1-5; no firm D call. The CDR3 sequence is 15 residues long. V was pared by 5 bases and J by 2 bases, with 13 bases between. CDR1 is SGHTA and CDR2 is FQGNSA in the germline V gene. This CDR3 reads CASSPGSGGNQPQHF. The DNA for the CDR3 is TGTGCCAGCAGCCCCGGGTCCGGTGGCAATCAGCCCCAGCATTTT.

This clonotype was seen many times. The chain couples TRBV20-1 to TRBJ2-3; TRBD2 matches at 12 bases. This CDR3 spans 16 amino acids. V was clipped by 5 bases and J by 3 bases; unmatched bases: 9. Germline V CDR1 and CDR2: DFQATT, SNEGSKA (reference sequence). The CDR3 DNA sequence: TGCAGTGCTCCCCGCCCTGGACTAGCGGGGACAGATACGCAGTATTTT. Its protein is CSAPRPGLAGTDTQYF.

This clonotype was found many times. The rearrangement uses TRBV5-1 and TRBJ2-1; 10 nucleotides align to TRBD2. J was trimmed by 7 bases and V by 2 bases; bases with no gene match: 12. The V gene's germline CDR1 is SGHRS and CDR2 YFSETQ. CDR3 length equals 17 residues. The DNA of the CDR3 is TGCGCCAGCAGCTTTGGGGCTAGCGGGGGTTCAGGTAATGAGCAGTTCTTC. It codes for CASSFGASGGSGNEQFF. Full variable domain (missing parts from reference TRBV5-1 and TRBJ2-1): KAGVTQTPRYLIKTRGQQVTLSCSPISGHRSVSWYQQTPGQGLQFLFEYFSETQRNKGNFPGRFSGRQFSNSRSEMNVSTLELGDSALYLCASSFGASGGSGNEQFFGPGTRLTVL.

This clonotype occurred many times. This rearrangement joins TRBV5-6 to TRBJ2-1; D gene ambiguous. The V gene's germline CDR1 is SGHDT and CDR2 YYEEEE. This CDR3 region has 15 residues. V was shortened by 2 bases and J by 2 bases, with 11 bases between the two germline ends. The CDR3 sequence: CASSLYQVTYNEQFF. DNA of the CDR3: TGTGCCAGCAGCTTATACCAGGTTACCTACAATGAGCAGTTCTTC. Looking up the rest from reference TRBV5-6 and TRBJ2-1 gives the full variable domain: DAGVTQSPTHLIKTRGQQVTLRCSPKSGHDTVSWYQQALGQGPQFIFQYYEEEERQRGNFPDRFSGHQFPNYSSELNVNALLLGDSALYLCASSLYQVTYNEQFFGPGTRLTVL.

This clonotype was seen many times. The chain employs TRBV30 and TRBJ1-2; D remains unclear. Germline CDR1 GTSNPN, CDR2 SVGIG (reference sequence). This CDR3 region has 12 residues. The V gene lost 4 bases and the J gene lost 5 bases, with 11 bases spanning the gap. The CDR3 here is CAWTKDGYGYTF. CDR3 nucleotide sequence: TGTGCCTGGACCAAAGATGGTTATGGCTACACCTTC.

This clonotype has at least ten counts. The chain joins TRBV16 to TRBJ2-7; D is unclear. The CDR3 consists of 13 residues. V was clipped by 3 bases and J by 0 bases, with 6 bases between them. The germline V gene encodes CDR1 KGHSY and CDR2 FQNENV. Here the CDR3 reads CASSQPSSYEQYF. CDR3 bases: TGTGCCAGCAGCCAGCCCAGCTCCTACGAGCAGTACTTC.

This clonotype came up many times. The chain carries TRBV9 and TRBJ1-5; D is perhaps TRBD1 (6 bases). Trimming removed 4 bases at V and 2 bases at J, with 10 bases between. CDR3 length equals 14 residues. Germline values: CDR1 SGDLS, CDR2 YYNGEE. The CDR3: CASSPSGGNQPQHF. In nucleotides, the CDR3 is TGTGCCAGCAGCCCATCAGGGGGCAATCAGCCCCAGCATTTT.

This clonotype was detected ten times or more. DNA for the CDR3: TGTGCCAGCAGGAGCATTACAGGAGGCATCTATGGCTACACCTTC. It encodes CASRSITGGIYGYTF. This rearrangement joins TRBV6-2 or TRBV6-3 to TRBJ1-2; weak D call: TRBD1 (5 bases). This CDR3 is built from 15 residues. Trimming removed 6 bases at V and 4 bases at J, with 18 bases between. CDR1 is MNHEY, CDR2 SVGEGT, per germline.

This clonotype was observed many times. The gene calls are TRBV3-1 and TRBJ2-1; D is perhaps TRBD1 (5 bases). Trimming removed 2 bases at V and 6 bases at J, with 5 bases between. Germline V gene sequence: CDR1 LGHDT, CDR2 YNNKEL (reference sequence). The CDR3 spans 12 residues. The CDR3 loop reads CASSQQGNEQFF. Here the CDR3 DNA reads TGTGCCAGCAGCCAACAGGGCAATGAGCAGTTCTTC.

There are many counts of this clonotype. CDR3 amino acids: CASSLDQGANEQYF. DNA for the CDR3: TGCGCCAGCAGCTTGGACCAGGGGGCTAACGAGCAGTACTTC. The rearrangement uses TRBV5-1 and TRBJ2-7, with 8 bases matching TRBD1. The V and J ends lost 0 bases and 5 bases, in that order; junction bases with no gene match: 4. The CDR3 has 14 amino acids. Germline loops: CDR1 SGHRS, CDR2 YFSETQ. The whole variable domain, filled in from reference TRBV5-1 and TRBJ2-7, reads KAGVTQTPRYLIKTRGQQVTLSCSPISGHRSVSWYQQTPGQGLQFLFEYFSETQRNKGNFPGRFSGRQFSNSRSEMNVSTLELGDSALYLCASSLDQGANEQYFGPGTRLTVT.

This clonotype has a count of ten or more. The chain uses TRBV7-2 and TRBJ2-7, with D possibly TRBD1 on 5 matching bases. The V gene lost 1 base and the J gene lost 7 bases, with 14 bases spanning the gap. The germline gives CDR1 SGHTA, CDR2 FQGNSA. CDR3 length: 14 amino acids. The CDR3 DNA is TGTGCCAGCAGCTTAGGTCCTAGTTCAGGGGAGCAGTACTTC. The encoded protein is CASSLGPSSGEQYF.

This clonotype was found many times. This chain links TRBV10-3 with TRBJ1-6; D gene uncertain. Germline loops: CDR1 ENHRY, CDR2 SYGVKD. V was clipped by 4 bases and J by 9 bases, with 22 bases between them. The CDR3 totals 17 residues. CDR3 sequence reads: CAISVTEERVLGSPLHF. The CDR3 coding sequence is TGTGCCATCAGTGTTACAGAAGAGAGGGTATTGGGTTCACCCCTCCACTTT.

This clonotype was counted between two and nine times. The V call is TRBV9, the J call TRBJ1-4; the match to TRBD1 covers 8 bases. In germline, CDR1 is SGDLS, CDR2 YYNGEE. The CDR3 is 15 residues long. J was trimmed by 5 bases and V by 4 bases; bases with no gene match: 7. The CDR3 bases are TGTGCCAGCAGCCAAACGACAGGGGTGAATGAAAAACTGTTTTTT. This translates into CASSQTTGVNEKLFF.